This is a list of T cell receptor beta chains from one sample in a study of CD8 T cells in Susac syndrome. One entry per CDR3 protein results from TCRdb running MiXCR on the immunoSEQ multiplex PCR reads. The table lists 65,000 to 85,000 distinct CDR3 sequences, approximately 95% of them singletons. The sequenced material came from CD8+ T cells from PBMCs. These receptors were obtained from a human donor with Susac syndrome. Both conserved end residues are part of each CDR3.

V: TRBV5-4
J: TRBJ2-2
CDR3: CASSLPSSNTGELFF

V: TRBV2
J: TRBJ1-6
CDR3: CASSEGGSSYNSPLHF

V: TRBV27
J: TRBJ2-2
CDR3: CASSREPYPGTGELFF

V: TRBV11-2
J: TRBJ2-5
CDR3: CASSLVPAQETQYF

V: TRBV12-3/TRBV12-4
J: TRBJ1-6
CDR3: CASSLGGFRSPLHF

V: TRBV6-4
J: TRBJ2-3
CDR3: CASSDFPSTDTQYF

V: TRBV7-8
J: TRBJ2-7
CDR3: CASSLGGITYEQYF

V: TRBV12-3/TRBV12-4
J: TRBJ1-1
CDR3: CASSLITGTEAFF

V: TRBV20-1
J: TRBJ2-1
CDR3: CSASLPSGGVYNEQFF

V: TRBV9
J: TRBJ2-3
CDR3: CASSVGPGGSTDTQYF

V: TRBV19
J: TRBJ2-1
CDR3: CASSPTAGRGYNEQFF

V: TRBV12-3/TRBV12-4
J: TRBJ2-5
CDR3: CASRVAGLQETQYF

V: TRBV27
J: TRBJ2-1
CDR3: CASRTTTSGGYNEQFF

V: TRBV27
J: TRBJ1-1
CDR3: CASSLIGMNTEAFF

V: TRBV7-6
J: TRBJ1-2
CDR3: CASSPLKGSGYTF

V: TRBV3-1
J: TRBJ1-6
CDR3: CASSQESNNSPLHF

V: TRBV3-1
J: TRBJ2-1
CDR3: CASSRPGSYNEQFF

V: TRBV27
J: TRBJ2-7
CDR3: CASSKNRELGEQYF

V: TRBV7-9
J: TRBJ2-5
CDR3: CASSSATGRPQETQYF

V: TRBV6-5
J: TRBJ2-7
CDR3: CASSFRDSSEYEQYF

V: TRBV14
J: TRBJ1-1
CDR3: CASSQDRGDEAFF

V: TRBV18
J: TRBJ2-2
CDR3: CASSRKGFSTGELFF

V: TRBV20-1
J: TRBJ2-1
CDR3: CSATRGSGPYNEQFF

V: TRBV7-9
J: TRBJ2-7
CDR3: CASSPDYEQYF

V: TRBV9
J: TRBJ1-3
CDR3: CASSRGGGNTIYF